The next 25 T cell receptor beta chains were all read from a single sample in a study of T-cell memory formation after mild COVID-19. In TCRdb, the 5' RACE reads were re-called with MiXCR into one record per CDR3 protein. The top ten clones hold around 25% of a sample with around 53,000 distinct CDR3 sequences, 9% to 15% of them seen once. The sequenced sample was PBMCs or a T cell subset sorted from them (not recorded which). These receptors all come from a man aged 18-30 years who had mild COVID-19 (a few samples of this study predate the infection). Cell type and time point are not known.

The chain recombines TRBV12-3 or TRBV12-4 with TRBJ2-3; tentative D call: TRBD1 (6 bases). This CDR3 region has 13 residues. V lost 6 bases and J lost 3, with 10 bases in between. DNA for the CDR3: TGTGCCAGCAGGGACAGCCCAACAGATACGCAGTATTTT. This encodes CASRDSPTDTQYF.

V and J are TRBV28 and TRBJ1-1; D is uncertain. Per the germline V gene, CDR1 is MDHEN and CDR2 is SYDVKM. Deletions cut 8 bases from V and 0 bases from J, with 19 bases between. The CDR3 extends over 16 amino acids. CDR3 protein: CASVPWATTMNTEAFF. The CDR3 DNA reads TGTGCCAGCGTCCCGTGGGCTACGACCATGAACACTGAAGCTTTCTTT.

This chain joins TRBV7-2 and TRBJ2-3; TRBD1 aligns across 9 bases. CDR1 and CDR2 (germline): SGHTA, FQGNSA. V lost 4 bases, J lost 2 bases, and 4 bases stayed unmatched. There are 15 residues in the CDR3. The DNA of the CDR3 is TGTGCCAGCAGCTCCTGGACAGGGGTCACAGATACGCAGTATTTT. Translated, it gives CASSSWTGVTDTQYF.

The J gene is TRBJ1-6, the V gene TRBV5-6, with D perhaps TRBD1 (5 bases). The CDR3 runs 15 residues. The V end lost 1 base, the J end lost 7 bases, and 12 bases lay between the germline ends. Per germline, CDR1 SGHDT and CDR2 YYEEEE. CDR3 protein: CASSLRQFVNSPLHF. CDR3 nucleotides: TGTGCCAGCAGCTTGAGACAGTTTGTGAATTCACCCCTCCACTTT.

Ten or more counts support this clonotype. The chain joins TRBV29-1 to TRBJ2-7, with 9 bases matching TRBD1. V shed 6 bases and J 0 bases; nucleotides not matched to a gene: 6. Germline V gene lookup returns CDR1 SQVTM and CDR2 ANQGSEA. The CDR3 runs 14 residues. The CDR3 reads CSVGTGSISYEQYF. Here the CDR3 DNA reads TGCAGCGTAGGGACAGGGAGTATCTCCTACGAGCAGTACTTC.

The rearrangement joins TRBV12-3 or TRBV12-4 to TRBJ1-5; 7 bases match TRBD1. This CDR3 is 13 amino acids long. V lost 7 bases to trimming and J lost 5 bases; unmatched junction nucleotides: 5. The CDR3 nucleotides are TGTGCCAGCACTCGGACAGGCGATCAGCCCCAGCATTTT. Translating it yields CASTRTGDQPQHF.

This clonotype has a count of ten or more. This chain connects TRBV18 to TRBJ2-2, with 12 bases fitting TRBD2. CDR1 and CDR2 (germline): KGHSH, LQKENI. V dropped 1 base and J dropped 0; count of bases not matched to a gene: 12. The CDR3 sequence is 21 residues long. This CDR3 is CASSPLVTSGGPLSNTGELFF. The CDR3 DNA follows: TGTGCCAGCTCACCACTGGTGACTAGCGGGGGCCCTCTCTCGAACACCGGGGAGCTGTTTTTT.

This clonotype came up a few times. The V call is TRBV7-2, the J call TRBJ1-3, with 9 positions matching TRBD1. The length of the CDR3 is 15 residues. Germline-derived CDR1 and CDR2 are SGHTA and FQGNSA. V was clipped by 5 bases and J by 4 bases; unmatched bases: 6. CDR3 protein: CASSPRTGEGNTIYF. The DNA for the CDR3 is TGTGCCAGCAGCCCGAGGACAGGGGAGGGAAACACCATATATTTT.

This clonotype was seen only a few times. The chain combines TRBV5-1 with TRBJ2-3, with 14 bases fitting TRBD2. The CDR3 has 17 amino acids. V gave up 4 bases and J gave up 10 bases; unmatched junction bases: 14. Germline CDR1 SGHRS, CDR2 YFSETQ. The CDR3: CASSQRLAGGAVGAQYF. The CDR3 DNA reads TGCGCCAGCAGCCAAAGACTAGCGGGGGGGGCCGTAGGTGCGCAGTATTTT. The complete variable domain, with remaining parts taken from reference TRBV5-1 and TRBJ2-3, reads KAGVTQTPRYLIKTRGQQVTLSCSPISGHRSVSWYQQTPGQGLQFLFEYFSETQRNKGNFPGRFSGRQFSNSRSEMNVSTLELGDSALYLCASSQRLAGGAVGAQYFGPGTRLTVL.

This clonotype was detected only a few times. This chain links TRBV11-2 with TRBJ2-5, with D uncertain. The CDR3 runs to 14 residues. Germline CDR1 SGHAT, CDR2 FQNNGV. The V and J ends lost 1 base and 7 bases respectively, with 13 bases between them. The CDR3 sequence: CASSLGRQIGTQYF. CDR3 coding DNA: TGTGCCAGCAGCTTAGGAAGGCAGATCGGGACCCAGTACTTC.

This clonotype was detected a few times. This rearrangement joins TRBV12-3 or TRBV12-4 to TRBJ1-5; 7 bases map to TRBD1. This CDR3 is built from 15 residues. J gave up 0 bases and V 6 bases, and 5 bases lay outside the gene matches. The CDR3 coding sequence is TGTGCCAGCAGACGACAGGGTTTTAGCAATCAGCCCCAGCATTTT. Its translation is CASRRQGFSNQPQHF.

V gene TRBV5-6 combines with J gene TRBJ1-5; D gene unclear. Trimming pared 1 base from V and 1 base from J, leaving 6 bases between. Germline V gene sequence: CDR1 SGHDT, CDR2 YYEEEE. CDR3 length equals 14 residues. The CDR3 region is CASSLSLSNQPQHF. CDR3 DNA sequence: TGTGCCAGCAGCTTGAGCCTGAGCAATCAGCCCCAGCATTTT.

The chain joins TRBV7-2 to TRBJ1-5; 9 bases are shared with TRBD1. Germline V gene data show CDR1 as SGHTA and CDR2 as FQGNSA. There are 14 residues in the CDR3. Losses at the gene ends were 6 bases for V and 8 bases for J; bases not matched to a gene: 8. CDR3 loop: CASSRDRAYEPQHF. CDR3 bases: TGTGCCAGCAGTCGGGACAGGGCCTATGAGCCCCAGCATTTT.

CDR3 DNA sequence: TGTGCCAGCAGCGTAGCTGGGGGACAGGGGGACTACGAGCAGTACTTC. Residues: CASSVAGGQGDYEQYF. V gene TRBV9 combines with J gene TRBJ2-7, with 11 nucleotides matching TRBD1. The CDR3 runs 16 residues. CDR1 SGDLS and CDR2 YYNGEE come from the germline V gene. J was trimmed by 3 bases and V by 0 bases; bases with no gene match: 5.

The chain has TRBV5-1 and TRBJ1-3; D unclear. CDR1 is SGHRS, CDR2 YFSETQ, per germline. The CDR3 is 14 residues long. V was shortened by 0 bases and J by 2 bases, with 6 bases between the two germline ends. The CDR3 region is CASSLGSAGNTIYF. The CDR3 nucleotides read TGCGCCAGCAGCTTGGGCTCAGCTGGAAACACCATATATTTT.

The chain is built from TRBV2 and TRBJ1-2, with no clear D. CDR3 length: 11 residues. V shed 6 bases and J shed 11 bases, with 13 bases lying between them. Germline assignment: CDR1 SNHLY and CDR2 FYNNEI. The CDR3 sequence is CASRGFAEYTF. The CDR3 region has the DNA TGTGCCAGCAGGGGTTTCGCAGAATACACCTTC.

The chain couples TRBV25-1 to TRBJ1-2; TRBD1 matches 8 bases. The germline V gene has CDR1 MGHDK and CDR2 SYGVNS. The CDR3 totals 14 residues. V was clipped by 7 bases and J by 7 bases; unmatched bases: 11. In DNA, the CDR3 is TGTGCCAGCACTACTCTGGGGGGGACAGGTGGCTACACCTTC. Protein sequence: CASTTLGGTGGYTF.

The chain uses TRBV5-1 and TRBJ1-2; D is undetermined. The germline CDR1 and CDR2 sequences are SGHRS and YFSETQ. CDR3 length: 13 residues. V was shortened by 0 bases and J by 6 bases, with 9 bases between the two germline ends. In DNA form, the CDR3 reads TGCGCCAGCAGCTTGGGAGGAGATGATGGCTACACCTTC. Its translation is CASSLGGDDGYTF. Based on the CDR3 plus reference TRBV5-1 and TRBJ1-2, the full variable domain is KAGVTQTPRYLIKTRGQQVTLSCSPISGHRSVSWYQQTPGQGLQFLFEYFSETQRNKGNFPGRFSGRQFSNSRSEMNVSTLELGDSALYLCASSLGGDDGYTFGSGTRLTVV.

This clonotype was seen only a few times. The chain is built from TRBV7-2 and TRBJ2-4, with D unresolved. Germline V gene lookup returns CDR1 SGHTA and CDR2 FQGNSA. The CDR3 totals 19 residues. Trimming took 5 bases from V and 0 from J, leaving 23 bases between them. The CDR3 reads CASSTPSAAGTLAKNIQYF. The CDR3 DNA reads as TGTGCCAGCAGCACCCCCTCCGCGGCAGGCACGTTAGCCAAAAACATTCAGTACTTC.

This clonotype was found a few times. J is TRBJ2-7 and V is TRBV20-1, with TRBD2 as a possible D gene (6 bases). The CDR3 sequence is 15 residues long. Germline V gene sequence: CDR1 DFQATT, CDR2 SNEGSKA (reference sequence). Trimming took off 4 bases at V and 0 bases at J, with 16 bases between the two ends. CDR3 in DNA: TGCAGTGCTACCCCCGGAGCGGGCAGCTCCTACGAGCAGTACGTC. This translates into CSATPGAGSSYEQYV.

The CDR3 spells CASSVSSGANVLTF. Written as DNA, the CDR3 is TGCGCCAGCAGCGTAAGCTCTGGGGCCAACGTCCTGACTTTC. V usage is TRBV4-3 and J usage is TRBJ2-6, with D uncertain. Germline CDR1 and CDR2: LGHNA and YSLEER. The CDR3 covers 14 residues. The V end was cut by 5 bases, the J end by 0 bases, with 5 bases between.

This clonotype showed up just a few times. V usage is TRBV5-1 and J usage is TRBJ2-5, with TRBD2 matching over 9 bases. After removal of 2 bases from V and 4 bases from J, the junction contained 6 bases not matched to a gene. Looked up from germline, CDR1 is SGHRS and CDR2 is YFSETQ. There are 15 residues in the CDR3. The CDR3 here is CASSLSGGFTETQYF. The CDR3, as DNA: TGCGCCAGCAGCTTAAGCGGGGGGTTTACAGAGACCCAGTACTTC. The entire variable domain, with the rest obtained from reference TRBV5-1 and TRBJ2-5, is as follows: KAGVTQTPRYLIKTRGQQVTLSCSPISGHRSVSWYQQTPGQGLQFLFEYFSETQRNKGNFPGRFSGRQFSNSRSEMNVSTLELGDSALYLCASSLSGGFTETQYFGPGTRLLVL.

This CDR3 is CASSDGMGLAGNEQFF. The CDR3 DNA follows: TGTGCCAGCAGTGACGGTATGGGACTAGCGGGCAATGAGCAGTTCTTC. The chain combines TRBV2 with TRBJ2-1, with TRBD2 matching 12 bases. Looked up from germline, CDR1 is SNHLY and CDR2 is FYNNEI. J gave up 6 bases and V 3 bases, and 6 bases lay outside the gene matches. The CDR3 covers 16 residues.

This clonotype was counted many times. V and J are TRBV12-3 or TRBV12-4 and TRBJ2-5; TRBD2 agrees at 13 bases. This CDR3 region has 14 residues. After removal of 3 bases from V and 5 bases from J, the junction contained 0 bases not matched to a gene. The CDR3 protein is CASSLGLAGETQYF. DNA of the CDR3: TGTGCCAGCAGTTTGGGACTAGCGGGGGAGACCCAGTACTTC.

This clonotype was picked up many times. The chain combines TRBV12-3 or TRBV12-4 with TRBJ2-5, with D hard to call. V was trimmed by 6 bases and J by 5 bases, leaving 13 bases between them. The CDR3 totals 13 residues. The chain's CDR3 is CASRNPKWETQYF. DNA of the CDR3: TGTGCCAGCAGAAACCCAAAGTGGGAGACCCAGTACTTC.